This is a list of T cell receptor beta chains from one sample in a study of shared clonotypes between healthy human individuals. The data were produced by immunoSEQ multiplex PCR, yet TCRdb's version contains in-frame clones alone and is incomplete. The table has about 460,000 clones, 60% to 80% seen once. Specimen: PBMCs. All receptors come from a woman in her forties in good health. Some clones in this sample may be carry-over from other donors' samples. Both conserved end residues are part of each CDR3. A D gene is named only where the DNA matches it firmly. Not all rows give a size; the values are once, few, many and, for expanded clones, a class.

V gene	D gene	CDR3 length	clone size	J gene	CDR3 protein	CDR3 DNA
TRBV6-5	-	14	-	TRBJ2-7	CASSYKAGVSEQYF	TGTGCCAGCAGTTACAAGGCAGGGGTATCCGAGCAGTACTTC
TRBV28	-	11	-	TRBJ1-2	CASKQGYGYTF	TGTGCCAGCAAACAGGGCTATGGCTACACCTTC
TRBV4-2	TRBD2	16	-	TRBJ2-7	CASSLSPASGSHEQYF	TGTGCCAGCAGCCTCTCTCCGGCTAGCGGGAGTCACGAGCAGTACTTC
TRBV18	-	14	-	TRBJ2-7	CASSPGQTGYEQYF	TGTGCCAGCTCACCGGGGCAGACTGGCTACGAGCAGTACTTC
TRBV19	TRBD1	14	once	TRBJ1-5	CASSNRGPGQPQHF	TGTGCCAGTAGTAACAGGGGGCCGGGACAGCCCCAGCATTTT
TRBV2	-	11	-	TRBJ2-7	CASSGFYEQYF	TGTGCCAGCAGCGGGTTCTACGAGCAGTACTTC
TRBV6-5	TRBD2	15	few	TRBJ2-1	CASSLTSGDYNEQFF	TGTGCCAGCAGTCTGACTAGCGGAGATTACAATGAGCAGTTCTTC
TRBV30	-	13	-	TRBJ2-1	CACRSGRYNEQFF	TGTGCCTGTAGGAGCGGTCGGTACAATGAGCAGTTCTTC
TRBV9	-	14	-	TRBJ2-5	CASSETGSGETQYF	TGTGCCAGCAGCGAGACGGGCAGTGGAGAGACCCAGTACTTC
TRBV9	-	14	-	TRBJ2-7	CASSPPGRGFEQYF	TGTGCCAGCAGCCCACCGGGCCGAGGGTTCGAGCAGTACTTC
TRBV7-9	-	15	few	TRBJ2-5	CASSFVGGGEETQYF	TGTGCCAGCAGCTTTGTCGGAGGAGGGGAGGAGACCCAGTACTTC
TRBV29-1	-	19	-	TRBJ2-1	CSVGDRGGILLAGAGEQFF	TGCAGCGTCGGGGACAGGGGTGGGATCCTCCTAGCGGGAGCCGGTGAGCAGTTCTTC
TRBV7-2	-	13	-	TRBJ1-1	CASSSRTRTEAFF	TGTGCCAGCAGCTCTAGGACCCGCACTGAAGCTTTCTTT
TRBV7-9	TRBD1	15	-	TRBJ2-2	CASSLGQGAYEELFF	TGTGCCAGCAGCTTAGGACAGGGGGCCTATGAGGAGCTGTTTTTT
TRBV5-4	TRBD2	16	-	TRBJ2-1	CASSLGLAVTYNEQFF	TGTGCCAGCAGCTTAGGGCTAGCGGTTACCTACAATGAGCAGTTCTTC
TRBV7-9	-	13	-	TRBJ2-5	CASSFSTGETQYF	TGTGCCAGCAGCTTTTCGACGGGAGAGACCCAGTACTTC
TRBV18	-	14	-	TRBJ1-1	CASSPDWGNTEAFF	TGTGCCAGCTCACCGGACTGGGGGAACACTGAAGCTTTCTTT
TRBV9	-	13	many	TRBJ2-2	CASSVRGTGELFF	TGTGCCAGCAGCGTTAGGGGCACCGGGGAGCTGTTTTTT
TRBV10-2	-	14	-	TRBJ2-7	CASSEEGWSYEQYF	TGCGCCAGCAGTGAAGAGGGGTGGTCCTACGAGCAGTACTTC
TRBV7-2	TRBD2	14	-	TRBJ2-5	CASSLVVGGETQYF	TGTGCCAGCAGCTTAGTGGTGGGGGGGGAGACCCAGTACTTC
TRBV5-5	-	15	few	TRBJ1-2	CASSLSRMRNYGYTF	TGTGCCAGCAGCTTGTCGAGGATGCGGAACTATGGCTACACCTTC
TRBV2	-	15	-	TRBJ1-5	CASKRETKGNQPQHF	TGTGCCAGCAAGCGAGAGACCAAAGGCAATCAGCCCCAGCATTTT
TRBV7-2	-	14	-	TRBJ2-7	CASSSNTGPYEQYF	TGTGCCAGCAGCTCTAACACAGGGCCCTACGAGCAGTACTTC
TRBV5-8	TRBD1	13	-	TRBJ2-5	CASLNRGRQTQYF	TGTGCCAGCCTTAACAGGGGGAGACAGACCCAGTACTTC
TRBV7-9	TRBD1	13	-	TRBJ2-5	CASSLDREETQYF	TGTGCCAGCAGCTTGGACAGGGAGGAGACCCAGTACTTC
TRBV5-1	-	15	-	TRBJ1-1	CASSEHWGGETEAFF	TGCGCCAGCAGCGAGCACTGGGGTGGGGAAACTGAAGCTTTCTTT
TRBV19	-	15	-	TRBJ2-2	CASSIEVRGPGELFF	TGTGCCAGTAGTATAGAGGTGAGAGGTCCCGGGGAGCTGTTTTTT
TRBV28	TRBD2	20	-	TRBJ2-5	CASSPRSGLAGAGSTETQYF	TGTGCCAGCAGTCCCCGATCTGGACTAGCGGGAGCTGGGAGTACGGAGACCCAGTACTTC
TRBV11-3	TRBD2	16	-	TRBJ2-1	CASSSQGLAGVDEQFF	TGTGCCAGCAGCTCACAAGGACTAGCGGGGGTGGATGAGCAGTTCTTC
TRBV6-4	TRBD1	16	-	TRBJ1-2	CASSDPQGQGGYGYTF	TGTGCCAGCAGTGACCCCCAAGGGCAGGGGGGCTATGGCTACACCTTC
TRBV28	-	14	once	TRBJ1-5	CATTGGHSNQPQHF	TGTGCCACCACAGGAGGTCATAGCAATCAGCCCCAGCATTTT
TRBV7-9	-	15	-	TRBJ2-1	CASRSRDWKLGEQFF	TGTGCCAGCAGGAGCCGGGACTGGAAACTCGGTGAGCAGTTCTTC
TRBV9	-	16	-	TRBJ2-3	CASSESGAVYTDTQYF	TGTGCCAGCAGCGAAAGCGGAGCCGTCTACACAGATACGCAGTATTTT
TRBV7-7	-	14	-	TRBJ2-5	CASSLGSSSQTQYF	TGTGCTAGCAGCTTAGGGTCTAGCAGTCAGACCCAGTACTTC
TRBV15	TRBD1	14	-	TRBJ2-2	CATSGTGAAGELFF	TGTGCCACCAGCGGGACAGGGGCTGCCGGGGAGCTGTTTTTT
TRBV28	TRBD1	14	few	TRBJ1-1	CASSVGQLNTEAFF	TGTGCCAGCAGTGTGGGACAGCTGAACACTGAAGCTTTCTTT